This T cell receptor (beta chain) was documented in a study of PD-1 blockade in classical Hodgkin lymphoma. This CDR3 has 15 amino acids. The germline CDR1 and CDR2 sequences are SGHTA and FQGNSA. V was cut by 4 bases and J by 1 base, with 14 bases left in between. Broader study findings: By cycle point C4D1, TCR diversity had risen significantly in CD4+ cells (but not CD8+ cells). Patients who responded completely had about the same baseline diversity as newly diagnosed patients. Patients with an early start, nivolumab under 1 year after ASCT, were excluded.

All patients relapsed after autologous stem cell transplantation, and brentuximab vedotin exposure varied. Reported best responses ranged across complete response, partial response or progressive disease. A word on this clone: Its matching antigen is unknown.

Clones were sequenced by immunoSEQ multiplex PCR, and TCRdb holds only the in-frame ones, with some missing. The sample lists some 21,000 clones, about 64% occurring once. The origin of this receptor is a human donor with classical Hodgkin lymphoma. The J gene is TRBJ2-7, the V gene TRBV7-2; the D is unclear. The sample consisted of peripheral blood mononuclear cells (PBMCs), taken at baseline. CDR3 DNA sequence: TGTGCCAGCAGCTACCTGATGGGCCCTTCCTACGAGCAGTACTTC. This translates into CASSYLMGPSYEQYF.